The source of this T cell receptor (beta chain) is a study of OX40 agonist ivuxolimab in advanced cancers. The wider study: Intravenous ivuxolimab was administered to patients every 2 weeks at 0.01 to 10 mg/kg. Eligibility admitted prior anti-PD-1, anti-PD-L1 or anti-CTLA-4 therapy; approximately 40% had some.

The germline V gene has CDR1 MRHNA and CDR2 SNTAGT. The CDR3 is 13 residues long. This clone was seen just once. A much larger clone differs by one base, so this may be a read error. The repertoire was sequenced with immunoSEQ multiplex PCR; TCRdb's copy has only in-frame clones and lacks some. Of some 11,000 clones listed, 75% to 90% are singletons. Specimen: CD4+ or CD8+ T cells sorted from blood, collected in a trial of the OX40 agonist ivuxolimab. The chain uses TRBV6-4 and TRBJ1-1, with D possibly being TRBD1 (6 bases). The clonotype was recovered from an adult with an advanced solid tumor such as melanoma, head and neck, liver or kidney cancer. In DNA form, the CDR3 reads TGTGCCGGCAGTCGCTCGATAGGGGGTGAAGCTTTCTTT. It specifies CAGSRSIGGEAFF.